One sample yielded the 24 T cell receptor beta chains listed below, sequenced in a study of blood T cell repertoires in COVID-19. TCRdb keeps only in-frame clones here, not all; method: immunoSEQ multiplex PCR. The table lists 250,000 or so clones, 70% to 80% of them singletons. The sequenced sample was peripheral blood. The receptors originated from a woman older than 75 with acute or convalescent COVID-19.

Turning to this clone: The same CDR3 is also encoded by other DNA sequences in this sample. The gene calls are TRBV11-2 and TRBJ1-5, with 7 bases fitting TRBD1. The V and J ends lost 6 bases and 5 bases, in that order; junction bases with no gene match: 4. There are 13 residues in the CDR3. CDR1 is SGHAT, CDR2 FQNNGV, per germline. The CDR3 DNA is TGTGCCAGCAGTCGGGACAGAGATCAGCCCCAGCATTTT. This codes for CASSRDRDQPQHF.

J is TRBJ2-5 and V is TRBV6-5, with TRBD1 matching 9 bases. There are 14 residues in the CDR3. The J segment lost 4 bases and the V segment lost 6 bases, leaving 6 bases of the junction unmatched. Germline lookup yields CDR1 MNHEY and CDR2 SVGAGI. CDR3 DNA sequence: TGTGCCAGCAGCCGGACAGGGGTCCCAGAGACCCAGTACTTC. Its translation is CASSRTGVPETQYF.

The chain has TRBV7-8 and TRBJ1-2; D remains ambiguous. The CDR3 runs to 14 residues. Germline-derived CDR1 and CDR2 are SGHVS and FQNEAQ. V dropped 3 bases and J dropped 8 bases, with 16 bases sitting between them. Written as DNA, the CDR3 is TGTGCCAGCAGCTTTACCGACACCCGGTGGGGCTACACCTTC. Its protein product is CASSFTDTRWGYTF.

The chain has TRBV5-1 and TRBJ1-2; 9 bases are a match to TRBD1. V was clipped by 7 bases and J by 6 bases; unmatched bases: 16. The CDR3 is 16 residues long. Germline V CDR1 and CDR2: SGHRS, YFSETQ. This chain's CDR3 is CASRTAYGTGRNGYTF. CDR3 nucleotide sequence: TGCGCCAGCCGGACGGCGTACGGGACAGGGAGGAATGGCTACACCTTC.

This sequence joins TRBV10-2 and TRBJ2-1, with 7 bases that match TRBD2. CDR3 size: 14 residues. Germline values: CDR1 WSHSY, CDR2 SAAADI. The ends lost 7 bases at V and 7 bases at J; junction bases unmatched: 10. The CDR3 nucleotides read TGCGCCAGCAATAGAGCGGGGTCGGGGAATGAGCAGTTCTTC. Encoded protein: CASNRAGSGNEQFF.

This sequence joins TRBV7-8 and TRBJ2-7; 10 bases are shared with TRBD1. The CDR3 runs to 18 residues. Germline V gives CDR1 SGHVS, CDR2 FQNEAQ. J lost 1 base, V lost 1 base, and 10 bases had no gene match. For the CDR3, the DNA is TGTGCCAGCAGCTTAGAGGGACTCGGGGACAGGGGTTCCTACGAGCAGTACTTC. It codes for CASSLEGLGDRGSYEQYF.

For this clone: Other nucleotide sequences from this sample produce the same CDR3. The rearrangement joins TRBV3-1 (or the pseudogene TRBV3-2) to TRBJ1-3; D not resolved. V was clipped by 0 bases and J by 4 bases, with 4 bases between them. From germline, CDR1 is LGHDT and CDR2 YNNKEL (reference sequence). There are 13 residues in the CDR3. The CDR3 coding sequence is TGTGCCAGCAGCCAAGATTCAGGAAACACCATATATTTT. Its protein product is CASSQDSGNTIYF.

The chain employs TRBV4-1 and TRBJ1-3; TRBD1 matches 7 bases. Germline V gene lookup returns CDR1 MGHRA and CDR2 YSYEKL. The V segment lost 4 bases and the J segment 0 bases; nucleotides outside the gene matches: 15. CDR3 length equals 19 residues. The CDR3 sequence: CASSPTTQTGTLSGNTIYF. In DNA, the CDR3 is TGCGCCAGCAGCCCGACCACACAGACAGGGACACTCTCTGGAAACACCATATATTTT.

This clone was counted ten times or more. Here the CDR3 reads CASSHRPGQGASPLHF. In DNA, the CDR3 is TGTGCCAGCAGCCACAGACCGGGACAGGGGGCTTCACCCCTCCACTTT. The rearrangement uses TRBV14 and TRBJ1-6; 12 bases fit TRBD1. CDR3 length equals 16 residues. The junction had 6 bases not matched to a gene; V was cut back by 3 bases and J by 9 bases. Germline CDR1 reads SGHDN; CDR2 reads FVKESK.

This clone was counted between two and nine times. The rearrangement links TRBV7-6 to TRBJ2-3, with 10 bases identical to TRBD2. In germline, CDR1 is SGHVS, CDR2 FNYEAQ. CDR3 length equals 16 residues. Trimming took 5 bases from V and 4 from J; bases not matched to a gene: 9. CDR3 sequence (DNA): TGTGCCAGCAGCACCTCTAGCGGGAGATTCCCAGATACGCAGTATTTT. Encoded protein: CASSTSSGRFPDTQYF.

This rearrangement joins TRBV6-2 or TRBV6-3 to TRBJ1-1; no clear D gene. CDR3 size: 16 residues. The germline CDR1 and CDR2 sequences are MNHEY and SVGEGT. The V end lost 0 bases, the J end lost 3 bases, and 14 bases lay between the germline ends. The CDR3 region is CASSYSPGRVHTEAFF. CDR3 bases: TGTGCCAGCAGTTACTCTCCGGGGAGGGTCCACACTGAAGCTTTCTTT.

The chain recombines TRBV5-1 with TRBJ2-3; TRBD1 is a possible D gene (5 bases). The ends were cut back, 2 bases at V and 3 bases at J, with 13 bases in the middle. The germline V gene has CDR1 SGHRS and CDR2 YFSETQ. The CDR3 is 15 residues long. For the CDR3, the DNA is TGCGCCAGCAGCTTTACAGGTTATGGAACAGATACGCAGTATTTT. This encodes CASSFTGYGTDTQYF.

The chain employs TRBV6-6 and TRBJ2-7, with D perhaps TRBD1 (5 bases). V was cut by 3 bases and J by 6 bases, with 21 bases left in between. Germline lookup yields CDR1 MNHNY and CDR2 SVGAGI (reference sequence). The CDR3 extends over 16 amino acids. The CDR3 spells CASSYWAGSFGSEQYF. As DNA, the CDR3 is TGTGCCAGCAGTTATTGGGCAGGGTCCTTCGGTAGCGAGCAGTACTTC.

J is TRBJ1-1 and V is TRBV6-1; D gene ambiguous. Trimming removed 2 bases from V and 3 bases from J, with 4 bases in between. In germline, CDR1 is MNHNS, CDR2 SASEGT. This CDR3 region has 12 residues. In DNA form, the CDR3 reads TGTGCCAGCAGTGAACAGGACACTGAAGCTTTCTTT. This sequence encodes CASSEQDTEAFF.

J is TRBJ1-4 and V is TRBV27, with TRBD1 as a possible D gene (5 bases). The CDR3 loop spans 13 amino acids. Germline V gene lookup returns CDR1 MNHEY and CDR2 SMNVEV (reference sequence). V lost 6 bases to trimming and J lost 10 bases, with 15 bases between them. The CDR3 DNA reads as TGTGCCAGCAGGCCCCGTGGCGGGGGAAAACTGTTTTTT. Protein product: CASRPRGGGKLFF.

The rearrangement uses TRBV7-3 and TRBJ1-4, with a possible D match to TRBD1 (5 bases). Germline V gene sequence: CDR1 SGHTA, CDR2 FQGTGA. CDR3 length equals 13 residues. Trimming left V 5 bases short and J 8 bases short, with 12 bases between. CDR3 nucleotides: TGTGCCAGCAGCCCCGGGGCGGGGGAAAAACTGTTTTTT. Translated: CASSPGAGEKLFF.

There are a few counts of this clone. The chain carries TRBV28 and TRBJ2-2; TRBD2 aligns across 7 bases. Germline trimming cut 6 bases from V and 2 bases from J; bases unmatched to any gene: 6. CDR3 size: 15 residues. Germline V gives CDR1 MDHEN, CDR2 SYDVKM. As DNA, the CDR3 is TGTGCCAGCAGACACTCTAGCGGAAACACCGGGGAGCTGTTTTTT. This codes for CASRHSSGNTGELFF. Full variable domain (remainder filled in from reference TRBV28 and TRBJ2-2): DVKVTQSSRYLVKRTGEKVFLECVQDMDHENMFWYRQDPGLGLRLIYFSYDVKMKEKGDIPEGYSVSREKKERFSLILESASTNQTSMYLCASRHSSGNTGELFFGEGSRLTVL.

The chain couples TRBV21-1 to TRBJ1-1; TRBD1 was called by the table and not checked on the DNA. TRBV21-1 is termed a pseudogene. The length of the CDR3 is 17 residues. The CDR3 is CASITTLIGTGALIFFF. CDR3 nucleotides: TGTGCCAGCATCACGACACTGATAGGGACAGGGGCCCTGATCTTTTTCTTT.

The genes are TRBV20-1 and TRBJ2-1, with 11 bases fitting TRBD2. CDR3 length: 18 amino acids. Germline trimming cut 3 bases from V and 0 bases from J; bases unmatched to any gene: 10. From germline, CDR1 is DFQATT and CDR2 SNEGSKA (reference sequence). The CDR3 bases are TGCAGTGCTAGTAGCGGGGGGGCCAATCGGAGCTCCTACAATGAGCAGTTCTTC. Translating gives CSASSGGANRSSYNEQFF.

The chain joins TRBV19 to TRBJ2-5; TRBD2 aligns across 11 bases. The CDR3 is made up of 18 amino acids. CDR1 is LNHDA, CDR2 SQIVND, per germline (reference sequence). With 3 bases clipped from V and 4 bases from J, the junction kept 13 bases outside the gene matches. The CDR3 nucleotides are TGTGCCAGTAGTATTCGCTTGCTAGCGGGGGGTCTGGGAGAGACCCAGTACTTC. Encoded protein: CASSIRLLAGGLGETQYF.

The chain uses TRBV7-8 and TRBJ1-2; 8 nucleotides line up with TRBD1. Germline CDR1 is SGHVS and CDR2 is FQNEAQ. The CDR3 length is 19 residues. J was trimmed by 6 bases and V by 7 bases; bases with no gene match: 25. In DNA, the CDR3 is TGTGCCAGCAACCCCCACCCACGGGACAGGACTCGGGGGAAGAATGGCTACACCTTC. Protein product: CASNPHPRDRTRGKNGYTF.

The genes are TRBV7-2 and TRBJ1-2; D perhaps matches TRBD1 (5 bases). Per germline, CDR1 SGHTA and CDR2 FQGNSA. The V and J ends lost 5 bases and 2 bases respectively, with 21 bases between them. The CDR3 totals 17 residues. DNA for the CDR3: TGTGCCAGCAGCGAAAATCATCTCACCAGGGCCAACTATGGCTACACCTTC. As protein: CASSENHLTRANYGYTF.

CDR3 bases: TGCGCCAGCAGCGATTCAGTGAACACCGGGGAGCTGTTTTTT. It encodes CASSDSVNTGELFF. The chain carries TRBV5-1 and TRBJ2-2, with unresolved D. Trimming left V 4 bases short and J 1 base short, with 8 bases between. The CDR3 has 14 residues. The V gene's germline CDR1 is SGHRS and CDR2 YFSETQ.

V and J are TRBV30 and TRBJ1-2; D perhaps matches TRBD1 (5 bases). CDR1 and CDR2 (germline): GTSNPN, SVGIG (reference sequence). V was clipped by 2 bases and J by 6 bases, with 16 bases between them. The CDR3 length is 14 residues. The CDR3 DNA sequence: TGTGCCTGGAGTCGCCAGCTGGGACTAGATGGCTACACCTTC. Residues: CAWSRQLGLDGYTF.